This TCR beta chain is from a study of T cells after yellow fever vaccination. Study outcomes and limitations: One caveat is that FACS-sorted repertoires could contain abundant clonotypes contaminating from the bulk population. Relatively few clonotypes were ones that appeared in both CD4 and CD8 compartments.

There are 15 residues in the CDR3. Remarks on this clonotype: Antigen: not known.

A universal primer site and UMIs were added as TCR cDNA was made by 5'RACE template switching. TCRdb analysed the 5' RACE reads with MiXCR anew, one entry per CDR3 protein. The table shows 200,000 to 300,000 distinct CDR3 sequences, with less than 7.5% occurring only once. Sequences were derived from CD4+ T cells sorted from PBMCs, sampled on the day of the yellow fever booster vaccination. This TCR was sampled from a man under 40 who received the YFV17D yellow fever vaccine. V and J are TRBV21-1 and TRBJ2-3; the table's D call of TRBD1 was not tested on the DNA. TRBV21-1 is a recognized pseudogene. For the CDR3, the DNA is TGTGCCAGCAGCAAAGTGGGGGCCCAGACAGATACGCAGTATTTT. The encoded protein is CASSKVGAQTDTQYF.